The 4 T cell receptor beta chains reported below all come from one sample, sequenced in a study of T cells after yellow fever vaccination. TCRdb re-derived calls from the 5' RACE reads in MiXCR, one entry per CDR3 protein. The sample consists of nearly 300,000 distinct CDR3 sequences, around 8.6% of them appearing once. The specimen was CD4+ T cells sorted from PBMCs, collected 5 days after the yellow fever booster vaccination. The origin of the receptors is a man younger than 35 who received the YFV17D yellow fever vaccine.

This clonotype was recorded many times. The chain employs TRBV6-5 and TRBJ2-7, with D perhaps matching TRBD1 (6 bases). The germline gives CDR1 MNHEY, CDR2 SVGAGI. V lost 5 bases, J lost 1 base, and 18 bases lay in between. The CDR3 contains 16 residues. Here the CDR3 reads CASSRSSGTRSYEQYF. CDR3 DNA: TGTGCCAGCAGTCGTTCCTCCGGGACAAGATCCTACGAGCAGTACTTC.

The rearrangement links TRBV19 to TRBJ1-2; no clear D. CDR3 length: 13 residues. Germline V gene data show CDR1 as LNHDA and CDR2 as SQIVND (reference sequence). V was trimmed by 3 bases and J by 2 bases, leaving 7 bases between them. CDR3 in DNA: TGTGCCAGTAGTATGGGCAGCAACTATGGCTACACCTTC. The encoded protein is CASSMGSNYGYTF.

CDR3 region: CASSYLGRDDGYTF. CDR3 nucleotide sequence: TGTGCCAGCAGTTACCTAGGCAGGGACGATGGCTACACCTTC. The rearrangement joins TRBV6-6 to TRBJ1-2; maybe TRBD1 (5 bases). CDR1 is MNHNY and CDR2 is SVGAGI in the germline V gene (reference sequence). The CDR3 runs to 14 residues. V was trimmed by 2 bases and J by 6 bases, leaving 13 bases between them.

This clonotype was found many times. This chain connects TRBV11-2 to TRBJ2-3, with 10 bases fitting TRBD2. CDR1 and CDR2 from the germline V gene are SGHAT and FQNNGV. There are 19 residues in the CDR3. The trim removed 2 bases at V and 0 bases at J, leaving 11 bases unmatched. The CDR3 region has the DNA TGTGCCAGCAGCTTACTCCGTCTAGCGGGGGCCTTTAGCACAGATACGCAGTATTTT. It is translated as CASSLLRLAGAFSTDTQYF.